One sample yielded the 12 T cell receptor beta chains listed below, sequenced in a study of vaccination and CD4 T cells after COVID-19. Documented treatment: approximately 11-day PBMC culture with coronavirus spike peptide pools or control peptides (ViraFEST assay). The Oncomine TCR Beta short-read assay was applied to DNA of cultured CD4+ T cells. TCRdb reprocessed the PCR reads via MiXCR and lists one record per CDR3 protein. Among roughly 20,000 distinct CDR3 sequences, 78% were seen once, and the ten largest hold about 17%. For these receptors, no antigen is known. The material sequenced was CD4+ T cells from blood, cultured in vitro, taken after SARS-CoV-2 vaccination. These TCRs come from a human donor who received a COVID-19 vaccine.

This CDR3 reads CASSLGAGSDQPQHF. In nucleotides, the CDR3 is TGTGCCAGCAGCTTAGGGGCAGGGTCCGATCAGCCCCAGCATTTT. This chain connects TRBV7-2 to TRBJ1-5; TRBD1 might be the D (5 bases). This CDR3 spans 15 amino acids. V was shortened by 1 base and J by 5 bases, with 12 bases between the two germline ends. Germline values: CDR1 SGHTA, CDR2 FQGNSA.

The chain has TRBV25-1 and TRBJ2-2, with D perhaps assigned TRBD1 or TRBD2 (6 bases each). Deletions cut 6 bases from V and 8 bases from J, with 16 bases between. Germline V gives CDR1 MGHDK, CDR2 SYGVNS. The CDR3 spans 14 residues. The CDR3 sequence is CASRNRGAGGELFF. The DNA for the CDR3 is TGTGCCAGCAGAAATAGGGGGGCAGGTGGGGAGCTGTTTTTT. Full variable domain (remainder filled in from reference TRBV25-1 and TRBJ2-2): EADIYQTPRYLVIGTGKKITLECSQTMGHDKMYWYQQDPGMELHLIHYSYGVNSTEKGDLSSESTVSRIRTEHFPLTLESARPSHTSQYLCASRNRGAGGELFFGEGSRLTVL.

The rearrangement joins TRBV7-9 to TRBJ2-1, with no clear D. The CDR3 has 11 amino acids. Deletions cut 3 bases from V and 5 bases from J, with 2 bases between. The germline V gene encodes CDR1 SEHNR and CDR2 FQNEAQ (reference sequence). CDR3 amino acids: CASSFDNEQFF. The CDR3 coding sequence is TGTGCCAGCAGCTTTGACAATGAGCAGTTCTTC.

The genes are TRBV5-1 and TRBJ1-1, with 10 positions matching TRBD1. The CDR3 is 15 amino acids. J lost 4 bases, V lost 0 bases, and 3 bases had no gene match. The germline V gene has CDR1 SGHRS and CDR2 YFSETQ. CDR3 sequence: CASSLERTGGTEAFF. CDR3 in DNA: TGCGCCAGCAGCTTGGAGCGGACAGGGGGCACTGAAGCTTTCTTT.

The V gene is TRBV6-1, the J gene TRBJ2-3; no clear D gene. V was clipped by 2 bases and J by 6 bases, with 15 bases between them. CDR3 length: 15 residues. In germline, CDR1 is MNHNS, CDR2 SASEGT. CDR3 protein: CASSELWVRDDTQYF. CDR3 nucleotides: TGTGCCAGCAGTGAATTGTGGGTCCGTGACGATACGCAGTATTTT.

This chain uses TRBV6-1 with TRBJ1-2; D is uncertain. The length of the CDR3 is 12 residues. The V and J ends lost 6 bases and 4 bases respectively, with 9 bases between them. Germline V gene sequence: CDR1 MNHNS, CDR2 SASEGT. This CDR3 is CASSPRPYGYTF. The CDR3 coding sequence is TGTGCCAGCAGCCCTAGACCCTATGGCTACACCTTC.

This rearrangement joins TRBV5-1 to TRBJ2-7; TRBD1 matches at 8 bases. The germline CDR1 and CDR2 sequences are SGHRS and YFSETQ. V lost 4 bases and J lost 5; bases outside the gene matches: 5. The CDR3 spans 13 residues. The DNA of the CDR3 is TGCGCCAGCAGCCTAGACAGGGGCCACGAGCAGTACTTC. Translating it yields CASSLDRGHEQYF.

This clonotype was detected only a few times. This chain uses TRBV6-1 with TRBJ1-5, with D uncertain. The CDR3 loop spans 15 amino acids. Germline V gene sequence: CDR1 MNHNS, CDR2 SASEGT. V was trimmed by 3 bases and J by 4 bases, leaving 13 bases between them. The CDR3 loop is CASSENSELNQPQHF. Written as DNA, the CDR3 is TGTGCCAGCAGTGAGAACAGCGAACTGAATCAGCCCCAGCATTTT.

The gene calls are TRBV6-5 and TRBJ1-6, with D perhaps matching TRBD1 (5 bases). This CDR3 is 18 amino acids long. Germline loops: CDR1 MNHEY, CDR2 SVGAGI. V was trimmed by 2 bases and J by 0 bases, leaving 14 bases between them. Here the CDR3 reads CASSYTGTLSSYNSPLHF. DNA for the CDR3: TGTGCCAGCAGTTACACCGGGACGCTGAGCTCCTATAATTCACCCCTCCACTTT.

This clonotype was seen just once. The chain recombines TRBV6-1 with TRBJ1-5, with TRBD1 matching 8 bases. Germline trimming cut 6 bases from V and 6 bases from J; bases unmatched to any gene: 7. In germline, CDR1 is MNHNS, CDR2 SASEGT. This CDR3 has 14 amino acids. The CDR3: CASRRQGRGQPQHF. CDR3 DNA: TGTGCCAGCAGGAGACAGGGGCGGGGTCAGCCCCAGCATTTT.

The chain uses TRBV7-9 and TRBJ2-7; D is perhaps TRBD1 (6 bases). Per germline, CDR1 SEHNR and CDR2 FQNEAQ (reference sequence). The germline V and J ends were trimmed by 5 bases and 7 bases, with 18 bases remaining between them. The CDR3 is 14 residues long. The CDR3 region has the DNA TGTGCCAGCAGCAACCAACTGGGGGCGCTTGAGCAGTACTTC. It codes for CASSNQLGALEQYF.

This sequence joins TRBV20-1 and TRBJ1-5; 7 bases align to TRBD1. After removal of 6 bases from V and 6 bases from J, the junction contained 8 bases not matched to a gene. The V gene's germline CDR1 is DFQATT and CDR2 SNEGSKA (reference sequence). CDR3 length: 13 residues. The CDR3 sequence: CSAARGQGQPQHF. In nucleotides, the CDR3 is TGCAGTGCGGCTAGGGGGCAAGGTCAGCCCCAGCATTTT.